Listed below are T cell receptor beta chains from one sample, sequenced in a study of tumor-infiltrating lymphocytes in primary liver carcinoma. TCRdb recomputed calls from the multiplex PCR reads with MiXCR, one row per CDR3 protein. Among 100,000 or so distinct CDR3 sequences listed, roughly 85% were seen once. Material: liver tumor tissue from sampling region 3. The receptor source for this set is a middle-aged man with primary liver carcinoma and hepatitis B virus infection. Both conserved end residues are part of each CDR3. A D gene is named only where the DNA matches it firmly. Some rows mark clone size as missing; the rest say once, few, many or name a class of expanded clone.

>-|TRBJ2-7|-|TRBV11-2
CASSSGRLYAREWYF
TGTGCCAGCAGCTCCGGACGGCTTTATGCGCGCGAGTGGTACTTC
>many|TRBJ2-7|-|TRBV5-4
CASSLVPNSYEQYF
TGTGCCAGCAGCTTGGTCCCGAACTCCTACGAGCAGTACTTC
>-|TRBJ2-6|TRBD1|TRBV11-2
CARSMRGDRGISLSGANVLTF
TGTGCCAGAAGCATGAGGGGAGACAGGGGCATTTCCCTCTCTGGGGCCAACGTCCTGACATTC
>-|TRBJ2-1|-|TRBV29-1
CSVRATWPHLVDEQFF
TGCAGCGTTCGGGCGACTTGGCCCCATTTGGTGGACGAGCAGTTCTTC
>many|TRBJ1-5|-|TRBV12-3/TRBV12-4
CASSLVSGGGRQPQHF
TGTGCCAGCAGTTTAGTATCGGGGGGCGGACGACAGCCCCAGCATTTT
>-|TRBJ2-7|-|TRBV7-9
CASNLARNFVYEQYF
TGTGCCAGCAACTTAGCGAGAAATTTTGTCTACGAGCAATACTTC
>-|TRBJ2-1|TRBD2|TRBV11-2
CARSFSGPLNTEQFF
TGTGCCCGCAGCTTTAGCGGGCCACTCAACACTGAGCAGTTCTTC
>-|TRBJ2-4|TRBD2|TRBV28
CVSSFMTSGVAKNIQYF
TGTGTCAGCAGTTTTATGACCAGCGGGGTAGCCAAAAACATTCAGTACTTC
>once|TRBJ2-1|-|TRBV29-1
CSGTGVKLYEQFF
TGCAGCGGGACTGGCGTGAAACTCTATGAGCAGTTCTTC
>once|TRBJ1-3|-|TRBV6-6
CANSPGGYSGNTIYF
TGTGCCAACAGTCCCGGGGGGTACTCTGGAAACACCATATATTTT
>-|TRBJ2-3|-|TRBV6-5
CASAYHDGTGTDTQYF
TGTGCCAGCGCCTACCATGACGGGACGGGCACAGATACGCAGTATTTT
>many|TRBJ2-5|-|TRBV5-4
CASSSREETQYF
TGTGCCAGCAGCTCAAGGGAAGAGACCCAGTACTTC
>-|TRBJ2-7|TRBD1|TRBV7-9
CASNTGQGSNEQYF
TGTGCCAGCAACACCGGACAGGGTTCGAACGAACAGTACTTC
>-|TRBJ2-1|TRBD1|TRBV6-1
CATSEGTGEPNEQCF
TGTGCCACCAGTGAGGGGACAGGGGAACCCAATGAGCAGTGCTTC
>-|TRBJ2-7|-|TRBV4-2
CASSQRPGNSYEQYF
TGCGCCAGCAGCCAACGGCCAGGTAACTCCTACGAGCAGTACTTC
>-|TRBJ2-7|-|TRBV11-1
CANSLRVRVSLGEQYF
TGTGCCAACAGCCTGCGCGTCAGGGTGTCTCTGGGGGAGCAGTACTTC
>medium-sized|TRBJ1-1|-|TRBV6-2/TRBV6-3
CASRGRGGEAFF
TGTGCCAGCAGGGGGAGGGGGGGTGAAGCTTTCTTT
>-|TRBJ2-2|TRBD2|TRBV5-4
CASSVGRNRASGAGEMFF
TGTGCCAGCAGCGTTGGGCGAAATAGGGCTAGCGGGGCCGGGGAGATGTTTTTT
>-|TRBJ2-3|-|TRBV14
CASSLTLTRTDTLYF
TGTGCCAGCAGCCTCACCCTGACTCGCACAGATACGCTGTATTTT
>once|TRBJ1-5|TRBD1|TRBV12-3/TRBV12-4
CANKSTGNNQRQHF
TGTGCCAACAAGTCGACAGGGAATAATCAGCGCCAGCATTTT
>-|TRBJ1-5|-|TRBV5-5
CASSLLAGGDNQSQHF
TGTGCCAGCAGCTTATTAGCAGGAGGGGACAATCAGTCCCAGCATTTT
>once|TRBJ1-1|TRBD1|TRBV7-9
CTSSSRQGTEAFF
TGTACCAGCAGCTCGAGACAGGGTACTGAAGCTTTCTTT
>many|TRBJ2-7|-|TRBV5-4
CASSLVGSSYEQYF
TGTGCCAGCAGCCTGGTGGGCTCCTCCTACGAGCAGTACTTC
>few|TRBJ2-3|-|TRBV5-4
CASSTSRARTNTDTQYF
TGTGCCAGCAGCACTTCCCGCGCGCGAACTAACACAGATACGCAATATTTT
>-|TRBJ2-6|-|TRBV14
CASSPRWTVLLSGPNVLTF
TGTGCAAGCAGCCCACGATGGACAGTGCTCCTCTCTGGGCCCAACGTCCTGACTTTC
>-|TRBJ2-2|-|TRBV30
CAWSGKPGRVNTGELFF
TGTGCCTGGAGTGGAAAGCCGGGACGTGTGAACACCGGGGAGCTGTTTTTT
>once|TRBJ1-5|-|TRBV9
CASSANGGGHQPQHF
TGTGCCAGCAGCGCCAATGGCGGGGGCCATCAGCCCCAGCATTTT
>-|TRBJ2-7|-|TRBV6-2/TRBV6-3
CASSVDGDEQYF
TGCGCCAGCAGTGTGGACGGGGACGAGCAGTACTTT
>-|TRBJ1-5|-|TRBV6-6
CAHSYYGTNSNQPQHF
TGTGCCCACAGTTACTACGGCACCAATAGCAATCAGCCCCAGCATTTT
>many|TRBJ1-2|TRBD1|TRBV7-9
CASSLGPGGAYGYTF
TGTGCCAGCAGCTTAGGCCCAGGGGGCGCCTATGGCTACACCTTC
>many|TRBJ1-1|TRBD1|TRBV29-1
CSVSGGWAMNTEAFF
TGCAGCGTTTCAGGGGGGTGGGCCATGAACACTGAAGCTTTCTTT
>-|TRBJ2-5|-|TRBV5-5
CTSSRIGQETQYF
TGTACCAGCAGCCGGATAGGGCAAGAGACCCAGTACTTC
>-|TRBJ1-1|-|TRBV6-1
CASSTIRPGRGTEAFF
TGTGCCAGCAGTACGATTCGACCGGGACGGGGCACTGAAGCTTTCTTT
>few|TRBJ2-3|-|TRBV7-8
CASSSDWYESTQYF
TGTGCCAGCAGTTCCGACTGGTACGAGAGTACGCAGTATTTT
>-|TRBJ2-7|-|TRBV7-3
CASSLSFAAPSPYEQYF
TGTGCCAGCAGCTTATCCTTTGCGGCTCCCTCCCCCTACGAGCAGTACTTC
>-|TRBJ2-1|TRBD2|TRBV6-9
CASSYSAGVPDRSSYNEKFF
TGTGCCAGCAGTTATTCCGCGGGAGTACCCGATCGGAGCTCCTACAATGAGAAGTTCTTC
>-|TRBJ2-6|TRBD2|TRBV19
CARSMRLAGGPGANVLTF
TGTGCCAGAAGTATGAGACTAGCGGGAGGACCTGGGGCCAACGTCCTGACTTTC
>-|TRBJ2-7|-|TRBV12-3/TRBV12-4
CASSPLGNDQYF
TGTGCCAGCAGTCCCCTGGGCAACGATCAGTACTTC
>-|TRBJ2-1|TRBD1|TRBV11-2
CTSSYATGEKFF
TGTACCAGCAGCTACGCTACAGGGGAGAAATTCTTC
>-|TRBJ2-1|-|TRBV5-5
CASSQGLSDLTYNEQFF
TGCGCCAGCAGTCAAGGGCTCAGTGACCTTACATACAATGAGCAGTTCTTC
>-|TRBJ1-5|-|TRBV11-3
CTSSPGGRGTDTQHF
TGTACCAGCAGCCCTGGGGGACGTGGCACAGATACGCAGCATTTT
>-|TRBJ2-7|-|TRBV30
CAWSPLGGQSSYEQYF
TGTGCCTGGAGTCCACTAGGTGGACAGTCCTCCTACGAGCAGTACTTC
>-|TRBJ2-6|-|TRBV4-2
CASTPGTVGANVLTF
TGTGCCAGCACACCCGGGACGGTTGGGGCCAACGTCCTGACTTTC
>-|TRBJ2-1|TRBD2|TRBV5-6
CASSLVPSGSSHNEQFF
TGTGCCAGCAGCTTGGTGCCTAGCGGGTCCTCCCATAATGAGCAGTTCTTC
>few|TRBJ1-4|-|TRBV20-1
CSARDIRGLEKLFF
TGCAGTGCTAGAGACATACGTGGCCTTGAAAAACTGTTTTTT
>-|TRBJ2-4|TRBD1|TRBV12-3/TRBV12-4
CASSFFGPGQGTNIKYF
TGTGCCAGCAGTTTTTTTGGCCCGGGACAGGGTACTAACATTAAGTACTTC
>-|TRBJ2-2|-|TRBV28
CVTSRDLTTGELSF
TGTGTCACTTCGAGGGACCTAACCACCGGGGAGCTGTCTTTT
>few|TRBJ1-2|-|TRBV5-5
CASRVPGPSGYIF
TGTGCCAGCAGGGTGCCGGGACCTTCTGGTTACATCTTC
>-|TRBJ2-1|-|TRBV13
CASSLDPGSYNEPFF
TGTGCCAGCAGCTTAGACCCCGGCTCCTACAATGAGCCGTTCTTC
>-|TRBJ2-3|-|TRBV29-1
CSFELSVTQYF
TGCAGCTTTGAACTCTCAGTTACGCAGTATTTT